Sequencing of this T cell receptor beta chain was carried out in a study of PD-1 blockade in classical Hodgkin lymphoma. Study-level background: Intravenous nivolumab at 3 mg/kg was given to patients every 2 weeks. Points from the study as a whole: Complete responders started with a diversity level that resembled newly diagnosed patients at baseline. Healthy donors were reported to have higher baseline TCR diversity than newly diagnosed patients. Some patients began nivolumab under 1 year after ASCT. These patients were excluded from later analyses.

The repertoire was sequenced with immunoSEQ multiplex PCR; TCRdb's copy has only in-frame clones and lacks some. The sample holds approximately 60,000 clones, 88% seen once. This CDR3 comprises 16 residues. The germline gives CDR1 SGHNT, CDR2 YYREEE (reference sequence). V lost 4 bases to trimming and J lost 0 bases; unmatched junction nucleotides: 4. Each patient relapsed following autologous stem cell transplantation, and prior brentuximab vedotin exposure differed. Comment on this clone: What it binds is not known.

V and J are TRBV5-4 and TRBJ1-4, with 9 bases identical to TRBD1. The TCR comes from a human donor with classical Hodgkin lymphoma. The sequenced sample was peripheral blood mononuclear cells (PBMCs), obtained at baseline. The CDR3 DNA sequence: TGTGCCAGCAGCCCGGACAGGGGAGCAACTAATGAAAAACTGTTTTTT. Encoded protein: CASSPDRGATNEKLFF.